This TCR beta chain is from a study of shared clonotypes between healthy human individuals. Overall study findings and caveats: Clonotype sharing among donors, it was expected, would be affected by sequencing depth.

Remarks on this clone: No antigen is known for it.

Naivety among CD8 cells was defined by CD45RO negativity and positive CCR7 selection, thereby excluding terminally differentiated effector memory CD45RA+ cells. The study drew its donors from healthy HIV-negative adults without recent acute infections or vaccinations. TCRdb's table, derived via immunoSEQ multiplex PCR, lists solely in-frame clones and lacks some. Seen here are 600,000 or so clones, roughly 95% observed once, and the top ten hold about 0.11%. J gave up 3 bases and V 5 bases, and 6 bases lay outside the gene matches. Germline V gives CDR1 SSHAT, CDR2 FNYEAQ (reference sequence). The CDR3 is 15 amino acids.

This receptor was taken from a woman aged 25-40 years in good health. The sample taken for sequencing was naive CD8+ T cells sorted from blood. The rearrangement joins TRBV7-7 to TRBJ2-7, with 11 nucleotides matching TRBD1. CDR3: CASSPGTGGIYEQYF. In nucleotides, the CDR3 is TGTGCCAGCAGCCCCGGGACAGGGGGTATCTACGAGCAGTACTTC.